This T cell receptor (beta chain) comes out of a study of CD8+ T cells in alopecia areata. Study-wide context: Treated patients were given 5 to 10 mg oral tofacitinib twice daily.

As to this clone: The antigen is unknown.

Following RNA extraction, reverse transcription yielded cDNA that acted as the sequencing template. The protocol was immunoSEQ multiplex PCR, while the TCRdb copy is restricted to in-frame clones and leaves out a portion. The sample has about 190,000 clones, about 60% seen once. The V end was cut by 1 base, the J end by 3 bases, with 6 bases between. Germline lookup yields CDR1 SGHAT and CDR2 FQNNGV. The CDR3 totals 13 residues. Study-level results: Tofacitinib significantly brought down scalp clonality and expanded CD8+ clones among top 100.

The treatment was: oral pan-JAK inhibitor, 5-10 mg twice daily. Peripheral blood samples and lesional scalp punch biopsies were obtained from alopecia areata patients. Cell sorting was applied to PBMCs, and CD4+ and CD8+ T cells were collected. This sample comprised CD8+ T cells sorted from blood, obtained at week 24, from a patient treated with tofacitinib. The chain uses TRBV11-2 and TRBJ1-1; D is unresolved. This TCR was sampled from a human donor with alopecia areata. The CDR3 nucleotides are TGTGCCAGCAGCTTAGTACAGTACACTGAAGCTTTCTTT. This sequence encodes CASSLVQYTEAFF.